This TCR beta chain appears in the sequencing data of a study of T cell responses to AZD1222 COVID-19 vaccine. The assay was immunoSEQ multiplex PCR, and TCRdb's table has in-frame clones only and misses some. This repertoire shows about 98,000 clones, around 88% found once; its top ten account for approximately 10%. The count of this clone is one. The antigen remains unidentified. Points from the study as a whole: The study identified only a handful of AZD1222 recipients as seropositive at baseline.

The source material was peripheral blood, sampled on day 0 of MenACWY control vaccination. The sequence came from an adult in good health.

The CDR3 region has the DNA TGTGCCAGCACCCTGAATTATCTCGGGTCTGGAAACACCATATATTTT. Amino acids: CASTLNYLGSGNTIYF. The chain carries TRBV2 and TRBJ1-3, with no clear D. Germline V lookup: CDR1 SNHLY, CDR2 FYNNEI. The CDR3 has 16 amino acids. Trimming took 7 bases from V and 1 from J, leaving 17 bases between them.